Each of the 21 T cell receptor beta chains below was sequenced from the same sample in a study of metastatic and nonmetastatic thyroid tumors. From the PCR reads, TCRdb re-called clones with MiXCR. Of approximately 9,600 clones listed, approximately 32% are singletons. There were no patients who had received any treatment before thyroid surgery. The specimen was tumor tissue. The receptors shown here come from a female donor with papillary thyroid cancer or a benign thyroid nodule (not recorded which). Some clones in this sample may be carry-over from other donors' samples.

The rearrangement joins TRBV6-5 to TRBJ1-4, with no clear D. Trimming shortened V by 5 bases and J by 6 bases, and 7 bases separated the two germline ends. The CDR3 has 12 residues. The germline V gene encodes CDR1 MNHEY and CDR2 SVGAGI. The CDR3 region has the DNA TGTGCCAGCAGTCCTGATTATGAAAAACTGTTTTTT. This gives the protein CASSPDYEKLFF.

This clone showed up just a few times. The gene calls are TRBV6-1 and TRBJ2-3; D not resolved. Germline CDR1 is MNHNS and CDR2 is SASEGT. V was trimmed by 2 bases and J by 3 bases, leaving 6 bases between them. The CDR3 extends over 13 amino acids. CDR3: CASSEIPTDTQYF. In DNA, the CDR3 is TGTGCCAGCAGTGAAATCCCTACAGATACGCAGTATTTT.

This clone was counted between two and nine times. The J gene is TRBJ1-1, the V gene TRBV6-1; D may be TRBD1 (5 bases). With 3 bases removed from V and 6 bases from J, the gap between germline ends came to 17 bases. Germline V gives CDR1 MNHNS, CDR2 SASEGT. The CDR3 totals 15 residues. In DNA, the CDR3 is TGTGCCAGCAGTGATAATCAGGGCAGAGGGGCTGAAGCTTTCTTT. Its translation is CASSDNQGRGAEAFF.

This clone was seen more than once but under ten times. A much larger clone lies a single base off, so this may be a read error. This chain joins TRBV4-3 and TRBJ2-5, with D perhaps matching TRBD2 (6 bases). Germline V CDR1 and CDR2: LGHNA, YSLEER. The CDR3 runs to 16 residues. The CDR3 DNA reads TGCGCCAGCAGCCAATTAACCGGGAGCTCTTGGGAGATCCAGTACTTC. Protein: CASSQLTGSSWEIQYF.

By sample fraction, this clone is medium-sized. V usage is TRBV18 and J usage is TRBJ2-7; D tentatively fits TRBD1 or TRBD2 (5 bases each). This CDR3 has 15 amino acids. Trimming pared 2 bases from V and 2 bases from J, leaving 13 bases between. Germline CDR1 KGHSH, CDR2 LQKENI. The CDR3 sequence: CASSPGGSYPYEQYF. The CDR3, as DNA: TGTGCCAGCTCACCAGGGGGAAGTTACCCCTACGAGCAGTACTTC.

There are a few counts of this clone. A read error may account for a junction end that differs from germline. The V gene is TRBV2, the J gene TRBJ1-1; D is undetermined. In germline, CDR1 is SNHLY, CDR2 FYNNEI. This CDR3 spans 13 amino acids. The CDR3 coding sequence is TGTTCCAGCAGTGATTGGGGTAACACTGTAGCTTTCTTT. Translated: CSSSDWGNTVAFF.

This clone was counted only a few times. The J gene is TRBJ1-1, the V gene TRBV4-1; D ambiguous. Germline assignment: CDR1 MGHRA and CDR2 YSYEKL. This CDR3 is 14 amino acids long. V was cut by 0 bases and J by 6 bases, with 11 bases left in between. CDR3 amino acids: CASSQDPGSAEAFF. CDR3 nucleotide sequence: TGCGCCAGCAGCCAAGATCCGGGTAGCGCTGAAGCTTTCTTT.

This clone appeared a few times. The V gene is TRBV28, the J gene TRBJ1-2, with D perhaps matching TRBD1 (6 bases). Germline assignment: CDR1 MDHEN and CDR2 SYDVKM. V dropped 6 bases and J dropped 4 bases, with 12 bases sitting between them. CDR3 size: 13 residues. The CDR3, as DNA: TGTGCCAGCAGCCTGCAGGGGTTCTATGGCTACACCTTC. This translates into CASSLQGFYGYTF.

This clone showed up just a few times. The chain uses TRBV6-1 and TRBJ2-1; 9 nucleotides match TRBD2. The germline gives CDR1 MNHNS, CDR2 SASEGT. The CDR3 length is 16 residues. V was clipped by 2 bases and J by 7 bases; unmatched bases: 9. Here the CDR3 DNA reads TGTGCCAGCAGTGAATTGTGCGGGAGGGCCTGGAATGAGCAGTTCTTC. It is translated as CASSELCGRAWNEQFF.

The chain joins TRBV5-4 to TRBJ2-7; the match to TRBD1 covers 7 bases. CDR1 SGHNT and CDR2 YYREEE come from the germline V gene (reference sequence). There are 16 residues in the CDR3. Losses at the gene ends were 4 bases for V and 1 base for J; bases not matched to a gene: 11. The CDR3 sequence is CASSPPPGQSSYEQYF. The CDR3 DNA sequence: TGTGCCAGCAGCCCCCCCCCGGGACAGTCATCCTACGAGCAGTACTTC.

About this clone itself: This may come from a read error, since a much larger clone is one base off. The chain employs TRBV29-1 and TRBJ2-3, with D hard to call. Germline CDR1 is SQVTM and CDR2 is ANQGSEA. The CDR3 is 13 amino acids. Trimming took 6 bases from V and 3 from J, leaving 13 bases between them. In DNA, the CDR3 is TGCAGCGTGGCAGGAGTCCTGACAGATACGCAGTATTTT. It specifies CSVAGVLTDTQYF.

This clone was observed a few times. The genes are TRBV28 and TRBJ2-7; TRBD2 aligns across 11 bases. CDR3 length: 15 residues. Trimming cost V 4 bases and J 3 bases; bases outside gene matches: 5. The germline V gene encodes CDR1 MDHEN and CDR2 SYDVKM. CDR3 region: CASSSTSGGLYEQYF. DNA of the CDR3: TGTGCCAGCAGTTCAACTAGCGGGGGACTCTACGAGCAGTACTTC.

The chain joins TRBV14 to TRBJ1-3; possibly TRBD1 for D (5 bases). This CDR3 contains 16 residues. Germline assignment: CDR1 SGHDN and CDR2 FVKESK. V lost 4 bases, J lost 3 bases, and 16 bases lay in between. CDR3 in DNA: TGTGCCAGCAGCCCCCTTGGTGGGGGACGTGGAAACACCATATATTTT. Amino acids: CASSPLGGGRGNTIYF.

This clone came up many times. The chain carries TRBV6-2 or TRBV6-3 and TRBJ1-4, with a weak D call TRBD1 (5 bases). The ends were cut back, 6 bases at V and 7 bases at J, with 15 bases in the middle. The CDR3 is 14 residues long. The germline gives CDR1 MNHEY, CDR2 SVGEGT. The CDR3 sequence: CASRGSGLPEKLFF. The CDR3 DNA sequence: TGTGCCAGCAGGGGATCGGGGCTTCCTGAAAAACTGTTTTTT.

The V gene is TRBV10-3, the J gene TRBJ2-7, with D tentatively TRBD2 (5 bases). Germline lookup yields CDR1 ENHRY and CDR2 SYGVKD. V was shortened by 6 bases and J by 0 bases, with 12 bases between the two germline ends. The CDR3 spans 14 residues. CDR3 sequence: CAIRREVSSYEQYF. In DNA, the CDR3 is TGTGCCATCAGGAGGGAAGTAAGCTCCTACGAGCAGTACTTC.

This clone is labeled medium-sized (0.01 to 0.1%). This CDR3 reads CASSYSPIPRAPLHF. Here the CDR3 DNA reads TGTGCCAGCAGTTACTCGCCTATTCCCAGGGCACCCCTCCACTTT. The genes are TRBV6-5 and TRBJ1-6; D possibly corresponds to TRBD1 (5 bases). V lost 0 bases and J 11 bases, leaving 14 bases between the germline ends. Germline-derived CDR1 and CDR2 are MNHEY and SVGAGI. This CDR3 has 15 residues.

This clone was counted only a few times. This chain connects TRBV6-4 to TRBJ1-5, with unresolved D. CDR1 and CDR2 (germline): MRHNA, SNTAGT. With 3 bases removed from V and 4 bases from J, the gap between germline ends came to 7 bases. This CDR3 is built from 13 residues. The CDR3: CASSEGPNQPQHF. The CDR3 DNA follows: TGTGCCAGCAGTGAGGGCCCAAATCAGCCCCAGCATTTT.

The chain carries TRBV6-1 and TRBJ1-5; D uncertain. Germline assignment: CDR1 MNHNS and CDR2 SASEGT. The CDR3 consists of 14 residues. V gave up 2 bases and J gave up 4 bases, with 9 bases separating them. The chain's CDR3 is CASSEKSANQPQHF. The CDR3 DNA is TGTGCCAGCAGTGAAAAATCGGCAAATCAGCCCCAGCATTTT.

By proportion, this clone is medium-sized. The rearrangement uses TRBV15 and TRBJ1-3; 7 bases match TRBD1. Germline lookup yields CDR1 LNHNV and CDR2 YYDKDF (reference sequence). The V and J ends lost 4 bases and 2 bases, in that order; junction bases with no gene match: 5. The CDR3 totals 15 residues. This CDR3 is CATSTDRDPGNTIYF. The DNA for the CDR3 is TGTGCCACCAGCACAGACAGGGACCCTGGAAACACCATATATTTT.

The chain has TRBV6-4 and TRBJ1-6; possible D gene TRBD1, 5 bases. Germline CDR1 is MRHNA and CDR2 is SNTAGT. CDR3 size: 17 residues. The V end was cut by 4 bases, the J end by 5 bases, with 18 bases between. CDR3 region: CASSGRDFAPHNSPLHF. CDR3 nucleotides: TGTGCCAGCAGTGGCAGGGACTTTGCCCCCCATAATTCACCCCTCCACTTT.

This clone came up a few times. The DNA of the CDR3 is TGTGCCAGCAGTGACCCGTTTGGGGAGACAGATACGCAGTATTTT. Protein sequence: CASSDPFGETDTQYF. V and J are TRBV6-1 and TRBJ2-3; D possibly corresponds to TRBD2 (5 bases). Germline V gene sequence: CDR1 MNHNS, CDR2 SASEGT. The CDR3 is 15 residues long. Trimming removed 3 bases at V and 3 bases at J, with 13 bases between.